Sequencing of this TCR beta chain was carried out in a study of T cells in Graves' hyperthyroidism and ophthalmopathy. Findings and caveats of the study: Blood samples included most of the expanded thyroid clonotypes exceeding 0.001.

This clonotype came up many times. Antigen specificity is unknown. Germline assignment: CDR1 MNHNS and CDR2 SASEGT. The CDR3 consists of 17 residues. Between the trimmed V and J ends, which lost 6 bases and 5 bases, there was a span of 25 bases. TCR beta CDR3 sequences were amplified from RNA transcripts. A first-round RT-PCR of the TCR CDR3 used the HTBI primer set. One entry per CDR3 protein, called by TCRdb with MiXCR from the multiplex PCR reads. The data show 650,000 to 850,000 distinct CDR3 sequences, over 15% seen once. The material sequenced was blood. The sequence derives from a woman in her fifties or sixties with Graves' hyperthyroidism that later progressed to Graves' ophthalmopathy. The chain is built from TRBV6-1 and TRBJ1-2; D uncertain. The CDR3 is CASRPGLKPVQEYGYTF. Here the CDR3 DNA reads TGTGCCAGCAGACCGGGCCTCAAACCCGTTCAAGAATATGGCTACACCTTC.